Each of the 6 T cell receptor beta chains below was sequenced from the same sample in a study of PD-1 blockade in classical Hodgkin lymphoma (TCRdb year 2020). The intended sense of this specimen's time point label: cycle 4 day 1 (C4D1), after less than 7 weeks of nivolumab. All trial patients had relapsed after autologous stem cell transplantation, with cohorts A, B and C differing in prior brentuximab vedotin exposure. Libraries came from the immunoSEQ multiplex PCR assay. TCRdb's version of the immuneACCESS table is confined to in-frame rearrangements and falls short of the full clone set. An unresolved V gene accounts for under half of the shortfall where checked; the remainder is of unknown origin. The sample table records about 32,000 clones; roughly four fifths of these occur just once. Together, the top ten hold approximately 18% of the sample. Sequencing used peripheral blood mononuclear cells (PBMCs), obtained before the fourth cycle of nivolumab. The receptors were gathered from a human donor with classical Hodgkin lymphoma.

This sequence joins TRBV6-5 and TRBJ1-3; possibly TRBD1 for D (5 bases). Germline V gene lookup returns CDR1 MNHEY and CDR2 SVGAGI. This CDR3 comprises 14 residues. The V end lost 5 bases, the J end lost 0 bases, and 8 bases lay between the germline ends. The CDR3 nucleotides are TGTGCCAGCAGTCCTGACAGCTCTGGAAACACCATATATTTT. This encodes CASSPDSSGNTIYF.

The chain has TRBV7-3 and TRBJ2-5; 9 bases agree with TRBD2. Trimming removed 5 bases from V and 4 bases from J; junction bases left unmatched: 11. Germline values: CDR1 SGHTA, CDR2 FQGTGA. CDR3 length: 16 amino acids. The CDR3 coding sequence is TGTGCCAGCAGCCCCCTCGCGGGAGGGCCGGGAGAGACCCAGTACTTC. It is translated as CASSPLAGGPGETQYF.

The DNA of the CDR3 is TGTGCCAGCAGCTGGGGGACAGGGGGAATCCACGAGCAGTACTTC. Encoded protein: CASSWGTGGIHEQYF. The V call is TRBV5-4, the J call TRBJ2-7; 11 positions match TRBD1. The germline V gene has CDR1 SGHNT and CDR2 YYREEE (reference sequence). The CDR3 loop spans 15 amino acids. V lost 3 bases to trimming and J lost 5 bases; unmatched junction nucleotides: 7.

This chain links TRBV29-1 with TRBJ2-5; D assignment may be TRBD1 or TRBD2 (5 bases each). V lost 6 bases, J lost 1 base, and 12 bases lay in between. The germline V gene encodes CDR1 SQVTM and CDR2 ANQGSEA. CDR3 length: 13 residues. The CDR3 coding sequence is TGCAGCGTCGGGACGGGCGGCCAAGAGACCCAGTACTTC. Translation gives CSVGTGGQETQYF.

The rearrangement links TRBV6-5 to TRBJ1-2, with 7 bases lining up with TRBD1. The CDR3 is 13 amino acids. Germline lookup yields CDR1 MNHEY and CDR2 SVGAGI. Trimming at V came to 5 bases and at J to 4 bases, leaving 4 bases not matched to a gene. Here the CDR3 reads CASSRDSTYGYTF. CDR3 coding DNA: TGTGCCAGCAGTCGGGACAGCACCTATGGCTACACCTTC.

The genes are TRBV5-6 and TRBJ1-2; D remains unclear. The CDR3 is 13 amino acids. Trimming removed 0 bases at V and 4 bases at J, with 7 bases between. From germline, CDR1 is SGHDT and CDR2 YYEEEE. The CDR3 DNA reads as TGTGCCAGCAGCTTGGGGCCAGCCTATGGCTACACCTTC. It yields the protein CASSLGPAYGYTF.